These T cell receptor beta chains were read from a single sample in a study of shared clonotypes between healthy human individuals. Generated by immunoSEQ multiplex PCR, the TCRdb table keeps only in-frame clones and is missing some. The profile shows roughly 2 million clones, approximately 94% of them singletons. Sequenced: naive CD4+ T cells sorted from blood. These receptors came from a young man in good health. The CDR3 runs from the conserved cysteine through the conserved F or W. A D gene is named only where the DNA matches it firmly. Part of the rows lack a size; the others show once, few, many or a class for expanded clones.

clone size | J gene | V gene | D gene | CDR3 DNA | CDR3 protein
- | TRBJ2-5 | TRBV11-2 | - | TGTGCCAGCAGCTTAGGGACGGTCAGCCAAGAGACCCAGTACTTC | CASSLGTVSQETQYF
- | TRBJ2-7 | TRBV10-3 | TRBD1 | TGTGCCATCAGTGGGACAGGGTACTCCGAGCAGTACTTC | CAISGTGYSEQYF
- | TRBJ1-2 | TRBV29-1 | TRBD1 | TGCAGCGTAGCCAGACAGGGGGCGCAGGTAGTCTATGGCTACACCTTC | CSVARQGAQVVYGYTF
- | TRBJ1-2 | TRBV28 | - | TGTGCCAGCAGTGACTCGACGGACTATGGCTACACCTTC | CASSDSTDYGYTF
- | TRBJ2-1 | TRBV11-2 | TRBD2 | TGTGCCAGCAGCATTAGCGGGGGGGCCCTCGCCTACAATGAGCAGTTCTTC | CASSISGGALAYNEQFF
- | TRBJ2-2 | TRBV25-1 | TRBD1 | TGTGCCAGCAGTGCCGGGACAGGGTTCATCGGGGAGCTGTTTTTT | CASSAGTGFIGELFF
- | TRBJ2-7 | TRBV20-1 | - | TGCAGTGCTAGAGATTTGGTCGAGCAGTACTTC | CSARDLVEQYF
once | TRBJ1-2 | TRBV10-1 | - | TGCGCCAGCAGTCCTGACGAGAACTACGGCTACACCTTC | CASSPDENYGYTF
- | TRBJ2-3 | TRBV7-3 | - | TGTGCCAGCAGCGGGGGGGCGGGCACAGATACGCAGTATTTT | CASSGGAGTDTQYF
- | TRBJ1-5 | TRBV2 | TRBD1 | TGTGCCAGCAGCTTGGACAGGGCGGGACAGCCCCAGCATTTT | CASSLDRAGQPQHF
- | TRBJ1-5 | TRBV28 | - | TGTGCCAGCAGTTCACAGGGTGAGAATCAGCCCCAGCATTTT | CASSSQGENQPQHF
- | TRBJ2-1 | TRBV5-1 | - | TGCGCCAGCAGCTTAGCGGCTAGCAAAGGTGAGCAGTTCTTC | CASSLAASKGEQFF
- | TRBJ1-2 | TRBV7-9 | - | TGTGCCAGCAGCTTATACCCAGGGAGCAATTCGGGCTACACCTTC | CASSLYPGSNSGYTF
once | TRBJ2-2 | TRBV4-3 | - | TGCGCCAGCAGCCAGCTCGTACACACCGGGGAGCTGTTTTTT | CASSQLVHTGELFF
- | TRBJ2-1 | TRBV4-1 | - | TGCGCCAGCAGCTCAGTCGGAGGGGGCTCCTACAATGAGCAGTTCTTC | CASSSVGGGSYNEQFF
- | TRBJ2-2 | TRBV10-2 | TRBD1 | TGCGCCAGCAGTGATAGGGACAGGGGGTACACCGGGGAGCTGTTTTTT | CASSDRDRGYTGELFF
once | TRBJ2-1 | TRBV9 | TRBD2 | TGTGCCAGCAGCCCCAGGACTAGCGGGAGCTCCAATGAGCAGTTCTTC | CASSPRTSGSSNEQFF
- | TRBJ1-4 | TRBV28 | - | TGTGCCAGCAGGGGGGGTGGTGTTGAACTGTTTTTT | CASRGGGVELFF
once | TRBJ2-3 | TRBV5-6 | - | TGTGCCAGCAGCTTGGTAAAGCTAATTGATACGCAGTATTTT | CASSLVKLIDTQYF
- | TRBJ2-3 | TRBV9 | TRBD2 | TGTGCCAGCAGCGTAGTATTAGCGGGAGCTAAAGATACGCAGTATTTT | CASSVVLAGAKDTQYF
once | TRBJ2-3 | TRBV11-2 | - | TGTGCCAGCAGCTTCGTCACAGATACGCAGTATTTT | CASSFVTDTQYF
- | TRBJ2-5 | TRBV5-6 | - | TGTGCCAGCCACTGGAGTCCGGGGCCTGGGGAGACCCAGTACTTC | CASHWSPGPGETQYF
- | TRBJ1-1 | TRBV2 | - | TGTGCCAGCAGTCCTGGACACCGGAGCACTGAAGCTTTCTTT | CASSPGHRSTEAFF
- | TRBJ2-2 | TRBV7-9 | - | TGTGCCAGCAGCCCCAGGGAGAGGCGCACCGGGGAGCTGTTTTTT | CASSPRERRTGELFF
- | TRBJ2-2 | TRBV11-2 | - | TGTGCCAGCAGCCGCTGGGAGGAGAGGCTGTTTTTT | CASSRWEERLFF
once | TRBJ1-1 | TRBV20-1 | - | TGCAGTGCTCACGGACAGACGAACCCTTTCTTT | CSAHGQTNPFF
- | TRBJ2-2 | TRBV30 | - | TGTGCCTGGAGTGTCGTGCGGACGAACACCGGGGAGCTGTTTTTT | CAWSVVRTNTGELFF
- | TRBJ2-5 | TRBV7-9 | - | TGTGCCAGCAGGGGGAAGGAGGAGACCCAGTACTTC | CASRGKEETQYF
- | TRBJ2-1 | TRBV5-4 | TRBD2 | TGTGCCAGCAGCCTGCTAGCGGGGGTAGGCAATGAGCAGTTCTTC | CASSLLAGVGNEQFF
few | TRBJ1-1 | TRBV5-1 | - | TGCGCCAGCAGCTTGGGGACGGCGAACACTGAAGCTTTCTTT | CASSLGTANTEAFF
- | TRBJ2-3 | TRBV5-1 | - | TGCGCCAGCAGCTTGGACAGGAGCACAGATACGCAGTATTTT | CASSLDRSTDTQYF
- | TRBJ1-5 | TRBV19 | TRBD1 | TGTGCCAGTAGTATCCCCGGGACAGGGGGAAATCAGCCCCAGCATTTT | CASSIPGTGGNQPQHF
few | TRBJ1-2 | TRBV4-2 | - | TGTGCCAGCAGCCAACTACCGGACAGCTATGGCTACACCTTC | CASSQLPDSYGYTF
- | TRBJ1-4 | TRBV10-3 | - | TGTGCCATCAGTCTTAACGCCCCAGGGTTAGCTAATGAAAAACTGTTTTTT | CAISLNAPGLANEKLFF
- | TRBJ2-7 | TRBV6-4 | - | TGTGCCAGCAGTGACGAGGCGGGATTAGAGCAGTACTTC | CASSDEAGLEQYF
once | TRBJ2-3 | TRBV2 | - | TGTGCCAGCACCTTCGACCCGAGCACAGATACGCAGTATTTT | CASTFDPSTDTQYF
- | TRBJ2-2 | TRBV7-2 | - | TGTGCCAGCAGCAAGACCACCGGGGAGCTGTTTTTT | CASSKTTGELFF
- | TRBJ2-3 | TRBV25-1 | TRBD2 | TGTGCCAGCAGTGTAGCGGGGAGTAACACAGATACGCAGTATTTT | CASSVAGSNTDTQYF
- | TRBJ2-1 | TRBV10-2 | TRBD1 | TGCGCCAGCAGACGGGACGCCTGGACAGGTTCCAATGAGCAGTTCTTC | CASRRDAWTGSNEQFF
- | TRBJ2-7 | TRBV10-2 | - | TGCGCCAGCAGTGAGAATGGCGCTCGACCCACCTACGAGCAGTACTTC | CASSENGARPTYEQYF
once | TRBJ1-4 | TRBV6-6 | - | TGTGCCGGGGGATCAACTAATGAAAAACTGTTTTTT | CAGGSTNEKLFF
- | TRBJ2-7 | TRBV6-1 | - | TGTGCCAGCAATCCTGGACACGGGCAGTACTTC | CASNPGHGQYF
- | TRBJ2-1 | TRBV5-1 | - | TGCGCCAGCAGCTTGAGGCAGGCTAGGATAAATGAGCAGTTCTTC | CASSLRQARINEQFF